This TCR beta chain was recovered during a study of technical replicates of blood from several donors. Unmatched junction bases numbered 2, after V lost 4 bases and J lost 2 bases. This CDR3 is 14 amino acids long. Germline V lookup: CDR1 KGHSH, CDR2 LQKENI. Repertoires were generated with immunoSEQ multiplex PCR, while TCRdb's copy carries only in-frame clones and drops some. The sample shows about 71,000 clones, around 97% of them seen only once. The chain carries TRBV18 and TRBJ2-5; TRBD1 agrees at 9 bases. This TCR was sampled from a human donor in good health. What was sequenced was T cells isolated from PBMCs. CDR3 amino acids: CASSLDRGQETQYF. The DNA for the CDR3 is TGTGCCAGCTCACTAGACAGGGGGCAAGAGACCCAGTACTTC. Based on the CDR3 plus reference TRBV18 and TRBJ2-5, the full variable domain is NAGVMQNPRHLVRRRGQEARLRCSPMKGHSHVYWYRQLPEEGLKFMVYLQKENIIDESGMPKERFSAEFPKEGPSILRIQQVVRGDSAAYFCASSLDRGQETQYFGPGTRLLVL.